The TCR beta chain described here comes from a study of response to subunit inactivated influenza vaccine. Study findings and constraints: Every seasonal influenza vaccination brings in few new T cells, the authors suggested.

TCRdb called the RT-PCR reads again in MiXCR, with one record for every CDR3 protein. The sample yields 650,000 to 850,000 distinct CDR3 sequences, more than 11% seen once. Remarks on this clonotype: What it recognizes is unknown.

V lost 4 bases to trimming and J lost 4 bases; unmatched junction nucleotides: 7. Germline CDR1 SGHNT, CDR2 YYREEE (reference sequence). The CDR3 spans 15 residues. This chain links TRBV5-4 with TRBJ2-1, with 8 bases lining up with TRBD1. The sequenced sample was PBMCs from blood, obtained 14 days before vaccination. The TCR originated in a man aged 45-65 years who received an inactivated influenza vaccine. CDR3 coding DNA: TGTGCCAGCAGCCCTGACAGGGGCGGATACAATGAGCAGTTCTTC. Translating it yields CASSPDRGGYNEQFF. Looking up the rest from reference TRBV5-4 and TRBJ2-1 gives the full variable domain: ETGVTQSPTHLIKTRGQQVTLRCSSQSGHNTVSWYQQALGQGPQFIFQYYREEENGRGNFPPRFSGLQFPNYSSELNVNALELDDSALYLCASSPDRGGYNEQFFGPGTRLTVL.